A selection of T cell receptor beta chains follows, all from one sample in a study of blood T cell repertoires in COVID-19. Sequencing used immunoSEQ multiplex PCR; TCRdb keeps in-frame clones, though not all of them. The data hold 80,000 or so clones, with less than 95% observed a single time. Input material: peripheral blood. Receptors originate from a woman in her fifties or sixties in a cohort sampled during active COVID-19. Both conserved end residues are part of each CDR3. The order of the fields is CDR3 protein, CDR3 DNA, clone size, J gene, D gene, V gene, CDR3 length. A D gene is named only where the DNA matches it firmly. Rows may omit the clone size; those that give it use once, few, many or a size class.

CDR3aa: CASRSEGSYNEQFF; CDR3nt: TGTGCCAGTAGATCGGAGGGCTCCTACAATGAGCAGTTCTTC; abundance: .; j_gene: TRBJ2-1; d_gene: .; v_gene: TRBV19; len: 14
CDR3aa: CASSLNGLQNTGELFF; CDR3nt: TGTGCCAGCAGCTTAAACGGACTCCAGAACACCGGGGAGCTGTTTTTT; abundance: .; j_gene: TRBJ2-2; d_gene: .; v_gene: TRBV7-3; len: 16
CDR3aa: CASSPGQNYGYTF; CDR3nt: TGTGCCAGCAGCCCGGGACAGAACTATGGCTACACCTTC; abundance: .; j_gene: TRBJ1-2; d_gene: TRBD1; v_gene: TRBV5-4; len: 13
CDR3aa: CASSLATEETQYF; CDR3nt: TGCGCCAGCAGCTTGGCCACGGAAGAGACCCAGTACTTC; abundance: .; j_gene: TRBJ2-5; d_gene: .; v_gene: TRBV5-1; len: 13
CDR3aa: CASSLRGQEGYTF; CDR3nt: TGTGCCAGCAGTTTAAGGGGGCAGGAAGGCTACACCTTC; abundance: once; j_gene: TRBJ1-2; d_gene: TRBD1; v_gene: TRBV6-6; len: 13
CDR3aa: CATRQGYTGELFF; CDR3nt: TGTGCCACCCGACAGGGTTACACCGGGGAGCTGTTTTTT; abundance: .; j_gene: TRBJ2-2; d_gene: TRBD1; v_gene: TRBV6-6; len: 13
CDR3aa: CASSGGSDTQYF; CDR3nt: TGTGCCAGTAGTGGAGGGAGCGATACGCAGTATTTT; abundance: .; j_gene: TRBJ2-3; d_gene: .; v_gene: TRBV19; len: 12
CDR3aa: CASTEGGKAFF; CDR3nt: TGTGCCAGCACCGAAGGAGGGAAAGCTTTCTTT; abundance: .; j_gene: TRBJ1-1; d_gene: .; v_gene: TRBV2; len: 11
CDR3aa: CARSLIAGGPEGSIQYF; CDR3nt: TGTGCCAGAAGCCTTATAGCGGGAGGGCCGGAAGGGAGCATTCAGTACTTC; abundance: .; j_gene: TRBJ2-4; d_gene: TRBD2; v_gene: TRBV5-3; len: 17
CDR3aa: CASNLLPQGADSNQPQHF; CDR3nt: TGTGCCAGCAACCTCCTTCCACAGGGGGCGGATAGCAATCAGCCCCAGCATTTT; abundance: .; j_gene: TRBJ1-5; d_gene: TRBD1; v_gene: TRBV28; len: 18
CDR3aa: CASSPGGGRQETQYF; CDR3nt: TGTGCCAGCTCACCAGGAGGGGGCCGCCAAGAGACCCAGTACTTC; abundance: .; j_gene: TRBJ2-5; d_gene: .; v_gene: TRBV18; len: 15
CDR3aa: CASSSLITGTGATNEKLFF; CDR3nt: TGTGCCAGCTCCTCGTTAATCACCGGGACAGGAGCAACTAATGAAAAACTGTTTTTT; abundance: .; j_gene: TRBJ1-4; d_gene: TRBD1; v_gene: TRBV18; len: 19
CDR3aa: CASSRTGETGNTIYF; CDR3nt: TGTGCCAGCAGCCGGACAGGGGAGACTGGAAACACCATATATTTT; abundance: .; j_gene: TRBJ1-3; d_gene: TRBD1; v_gene: TRBV7-8; len: 15
CDR3aa: CASSWTSGYTDTQYF; CDR3nt: TGCGCCAGCAGTTGGACTAGCGGTTACACAGATACGCAGTATTTT; abundance: .; j_gene: TRBJ2-3; d_gene: TRBD2; v_gene: TRBV4-1; len: 15
CDR3aa: CATSSRGAYEQYF; CDR3nt: TGTGCCACCAGCAGCAGGGGTGCCTACGAGCAGTACTTC; abundance: .; j_gene: TRBJ2-7; d_gene: .; v_gene: TRBV15; len: 13
CDR3aa: CASSFRGAQETQYF; CDR3nt: TGTGCCAGCAGTTTTCGGGGGGCCCAAGAGACCCAGTACTTC; abundance: .; j_gene: TRBJ2-5; d_gene: .; v_gene: TRBV27; len: 14
CDR3aa: CASSPRDRLYGYTF; CDR3nt: TGTGCCAGCAGTCCCCGCGACAGACTCTATGGCTACACCTTC; abundance: .; j_gene: TRBJ1-2; d_gene: .; v_gene: TRBV6-5; len: 14
CDR3aa: CASSPRTDGTGELFF; CDR3nt: TGTGCCAGCAGCCCCCGGACAGATGGGACCGGGGAGCTGTTTTTT; abundance: .; j_gene: TRBJ2-2; d_gene: .; v_gene: TRBV14; len: 15
CDR3aa: CASSSQGGALGYTF; CDR3nt: TGTGCCAGCAGCTCACAAGGGGGCGCGTTGGGCTACACCTTC; abundance: .; j_gene: TRBJ1-2; d_gene: TRBD1; v_gene: TRBV5-5; len: 14
CDR3aa: CASSLETGTFSEAFF; CDR3nt: TGTGCCAGCAGTTTGGAGACAGGGACCTTCTCTGAAGCTTTCTTT; abundance: .; j_gene: TRBJ1-1; d_gene: TRBD1; v_gene: TRBV28; len: 15
CDR3aa: CASSPGQGPSYEQYF; CDR3nt: TGTGCCAGCAGCCCGGGACAGGGCCCTTCCTACGAGCAGTACTTC; abundance: few; j_gene: TRBJ2-7; d_gene: TRBD1; v_gene: TRBV5-4; len: 15
CDR3aa: CASSYSGTSETYEQYF; CDR3nt: TGTGCCAGCAGCTACTCCGGGACTAGCGAAACCTACGAGCAGTACTTC; abundance: .; j_gene: TRBJ2-7; d_gene: TRBD2; v_gene: TRBV3-1/TRBV3-2; len: 16
CDR3aa: CASSFRLGDTDTQYF; CDR3nt: TGTGCCAGCAGTTTCCGACTAGGTGATACAGATACGCAGTATTTT; abundance: .; j_gene: TRBJ2-3; d_gene: .; v_gene: TRBV6-5; len: 15
CDR3aa: CASSPVTTGDSPLHF; CDR3nt: TGTGCCAGCTCACCTGTGACCACAGGGGATTCACCCCTCCACTTT; abundance: .; j_gene: TRBJ1-6; d_gene: TRBD1; v_gene: TRBV18; len: 15
CDR3aa: CARATGSLSGANVLTF; CDR3nt: TGTGCCAGAGCTACAGGGTCCTTATCTGGGGCCAACGTCCTGACTTTC; abundance: .; j_gene: TRBJ2-6; d_gene: .; v_gene: TRBV2; len: 16
CDR3aa: CASSLKVEANEQFF; CDR3nt: TGTGCCAGCAGCTTAAAAGTGGAGGCGAATGAGCAGTTCTTC; abundance: .; j_gene: TRBJ2-1; d_gene: .; v_gene: TRBV7-3; len: 14
CDR3aa: CSVEREIGGETQYF; CDR3nt: TGCAGCGTTGAGCGGGAGATAGGGGGGGAGACCCAGTACTTC; abundance: .; j_gene: TRBJ2-5; d_gene: .; v_gene: TRBV29-1; len: 14
CDR3aa: CASSHLDRSNTGELFF; CDR3nt: TGCGCCAGCAGCCATTTGGACAGGTCGAACACCGGGGAGCTGTTTTTT; abundance: .; j_gene: TRBJ2-2; d_gene: TRBD1; v_gene: TRBV4-1; len: 16
CDR3aa: CASTPREQSGANVLTF; CDR3nt: TGCGCCAGTACCCCCAGGGAACAGTCTGGGGCCAACGTCCTGACTTTC; abundance: .; j_gene: TRBJ2-6; d_gene: .; v_gene: TRBV4-1; len: 16
CDR3aa: CASTGQPNSPLHF; CDR3nt: TGTGCCAGCACAGGACAGCCAAATTCACCCCTCCACTTT; abundance: .; j_gene: TRBJ1-6; d_gene: .; v_gene: TRBV2; len: 13
CDR3aa: CSLYDRAGEQYF; CDR3nt: TGCAGCTTATATGACAGGGCTGGAGAGCAGTACTTC; abundance: .; j_gene: TRBJ2-7; d_gene: TRBD1; v_gene: TRBV29-1; len: 12
CDR3aa: CASSLGQGAFGYTF; CDR3nt: TGTGCCAGCAGCTTGGGACAGGGGGCCTTTGGCTACACCTTC; abundance: once; j_gene: TRBJ1-2; d_gene: TRBD1; v_gene: TRBV2; len: 14
CDR3aa: CASSLFPGQGAETQYF; CDR3nt: TGTGCCAGTAGCCTATTCCCGGGACAGGGGGCGGAGACCCAGTACTTC; abundance: .; j_gene: TRBJ2-5; d_gene: TRBD1; v_gene: TRBV19; len: 16
CDR3aa: CASSLQGQGGTEAFF; CDR3nt: TGTGCCAGCAGTTTACAGGGACAGGGGGGAACTGAAGCTTTCTTT; abundance: .; j_gene: TRBJ1-1; d_gene: TRBD1; v_gene: TRBV28; len: 15
CDR3aa: CASTPYRGSNEKLFF; CDR3nt: TGTGCCAGTACCCCCTACCGAGGGTCTAATGAAAAACTGTTTTTT; abundance: .; j_gene: TRBJ1-4; d_gene: .; v_gene: TRBV19; len: 15
CDR3aa: CASSSSGTKVNYGYTF; CDR3nt: TGTGCCAGCAGTTCCTCCGGGACAAAGGTTAACTATGGCTACACCTTC; abundance: .; j_gene: TRBJ1-2; d_gene: .; v_gene: TRBV28; len: 16
CDR3aa: CASSPLDIVRTGMNTEAFF; CDR3nt: TGTGCCAGCTCACCACTTGATATAGTGAGGACTGGGATGAACACTGAAGCTTTCTTT; abundance: once; j_gene: TRBJ1-1; d_gene: .; v_gene: TRBV18; len: 19